Sequencing of this T cell receptor beta chain was carried out in a study of shared clonotypes between healthy human individuals. Libraries were prepared by immunoSEQ multiplex PCR; TCRdb keeps only in-frame clonotypes and omits some of them. The sample contains some 2.1 million clones, 85% to 95% of which appear only once. Naive CD4+ cells were CD45RA-selected; the remaining cells were memory. The sample was naive CD4+ T cells sorted from blood. Sample subset: CD45RA+ positively selected. This sequence originates from a man between 18 and 35 years old in good health.

The CDR3 reads CASSLKGPSTDTQYF. The CDR3 coding sequence is TGTGCCAGCAGCTTGAAGGGCCCGAGCACAGATACGCAGTATTTT. This chain uses TRBV7-9 with TRBJ2-3; no reliable D call. Trimming shortened V by 3 bases and J by 0 bases, and 10 bases separated the two germline ends. The germline CDR1 and CDR2 sequences are SEHNR and FQNEAQ (reference sequence). The CDR3 extends over 15 amino acids. The variable domain in full, with the rest retrieved from reference TRBV7-9 and TRBJ2-3, is DTGVSQNPRHKITKRGQNVTFRCDPISEHNRLYWYRQTLGQGPEFLTYFQNEAQLEKSRLLSDRFSAERPKGSFSTLEIQRTEQGDSAMYLCASSLKGPSTDTQYFGPGTRLTVL.